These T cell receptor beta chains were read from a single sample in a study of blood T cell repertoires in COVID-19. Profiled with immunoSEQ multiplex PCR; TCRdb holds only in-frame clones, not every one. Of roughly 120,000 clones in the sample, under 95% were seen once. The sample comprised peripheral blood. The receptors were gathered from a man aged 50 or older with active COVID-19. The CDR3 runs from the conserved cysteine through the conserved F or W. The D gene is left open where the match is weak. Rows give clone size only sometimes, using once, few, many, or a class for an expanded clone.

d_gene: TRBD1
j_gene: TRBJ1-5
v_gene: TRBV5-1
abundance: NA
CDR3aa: CASSYDRDQPQHF
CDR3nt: TGCGCCAGCAGCTACGACAGGGACCAGCCCCAGCATTTT

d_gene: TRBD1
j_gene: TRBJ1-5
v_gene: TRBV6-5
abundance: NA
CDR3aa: CASSIGTANQPQHF
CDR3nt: TGTGCCAGCAGTATCGGGACAGCGAATCAGCCCCAGCATTTT

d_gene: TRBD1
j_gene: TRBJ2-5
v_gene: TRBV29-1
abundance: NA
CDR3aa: CSVAWRDRGRETQYF
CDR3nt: TGCAGCGTTGCATGGAGGGACAGGGGGCGAGAGACCCAGTACTTC

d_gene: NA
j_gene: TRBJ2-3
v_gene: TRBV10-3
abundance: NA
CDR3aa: CAISDPGLGTSTDTQYF
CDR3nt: TGTGCCATCAGTGACCCCGGACTGGGAACTAGCACAGATACGCAGTATTTT

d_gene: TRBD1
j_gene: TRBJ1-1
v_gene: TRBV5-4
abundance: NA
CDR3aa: CASSLAGSGTGETEAFF
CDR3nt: TGTGCCAGCAGCTTGGCGGGGTCGGGGACAGGGGAGACTGAAGCTTTCTTT

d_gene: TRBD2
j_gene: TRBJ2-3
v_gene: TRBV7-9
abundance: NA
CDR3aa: CASSSTSGVSDTQYF
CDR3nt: TGTGCCAGCAGCTCGACTAGCGGGGTATCAGATACGCAGTATTTT

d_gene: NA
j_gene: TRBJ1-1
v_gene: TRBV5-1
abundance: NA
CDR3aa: CASSTGTWAFF
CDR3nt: TGCGCCAGCAGCACCGGGACTTGGGCTTTCTTT

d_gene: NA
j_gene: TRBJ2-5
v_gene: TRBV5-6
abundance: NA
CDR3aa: CASREKELALTQYF
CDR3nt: TGTGCCAGCAGGGAGAAGGAGTTAGCGCTGACCCAGTACTTC

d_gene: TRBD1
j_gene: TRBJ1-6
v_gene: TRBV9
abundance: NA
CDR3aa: CASSARSDRVDNSPLHF
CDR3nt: TGTGCCAGCAGCGCAAGATCAGACAGGGTAGATAATTCACCCCTCCACTTT

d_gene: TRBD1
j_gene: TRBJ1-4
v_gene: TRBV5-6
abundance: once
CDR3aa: CASSWTGAAFEKLFF
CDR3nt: TGTGCCAGCAGCTGGACAGGGGCCGCGTTTGAAAAACTGTTTTTT

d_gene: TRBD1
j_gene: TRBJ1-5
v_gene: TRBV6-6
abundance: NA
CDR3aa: CASSPGTGNSNQPQHF
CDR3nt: TGTGCCAGCAGCCCTGGGACAGGCAATAGCAATCAGCCCCAGCATTTT

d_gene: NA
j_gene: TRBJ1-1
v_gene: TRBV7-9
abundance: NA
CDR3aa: CASSLSLNTEAFF
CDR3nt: TGTGCCAGCAGCTTAAGCCTGAACACTGAAGCTTTCTTT

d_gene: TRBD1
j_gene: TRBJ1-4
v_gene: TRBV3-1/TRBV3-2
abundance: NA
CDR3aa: CASSLRQGAGEKLFF
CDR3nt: TGTGCCAGCAGCCTACGACAGGGGGCAGGCGAAAAACTGTTTTTT

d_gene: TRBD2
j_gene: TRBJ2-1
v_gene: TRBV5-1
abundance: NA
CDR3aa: CASSIGTSGRNEQFF
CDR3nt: TGCGCCAGCAGTATCGGGACTAGCGGACGCAATGAGCAGTTCTTC

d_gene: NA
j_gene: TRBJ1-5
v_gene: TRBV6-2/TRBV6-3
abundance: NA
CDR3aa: CASSYRGVQPQHF
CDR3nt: TGTGCCAGCAGTTACCGCGGGGTTCAGCCCCAGCATTTT

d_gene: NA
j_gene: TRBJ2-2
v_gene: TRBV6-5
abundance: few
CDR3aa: CASSRVTGTGELFF
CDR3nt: TGTGCCAGCAGTCGGGTAACTGGGACCGGGGAGCTGTTTTTT

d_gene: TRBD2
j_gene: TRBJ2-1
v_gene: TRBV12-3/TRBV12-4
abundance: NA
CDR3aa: CASREGYNEQFF
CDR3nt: TGTGCCAGCCGGGAGGGCTACAATGAGCAGTTCTTC

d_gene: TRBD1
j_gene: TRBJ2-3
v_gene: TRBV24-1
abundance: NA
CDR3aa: CATSDGDSGADTQYF
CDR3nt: TGTGCCACCAGTGATGGGGACAGTGGCGCAGATACGCAGTATTTT

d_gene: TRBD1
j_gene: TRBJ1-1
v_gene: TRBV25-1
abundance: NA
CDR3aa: CASRQGSAGAFF
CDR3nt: TGTGCCAGCAGACAGGGGTCCGCCGGGGCTTTCTTT

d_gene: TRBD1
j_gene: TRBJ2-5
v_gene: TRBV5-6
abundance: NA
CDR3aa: CASSGTGVRETQYF
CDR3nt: TGTGCCAGCAGCGGAACAGGGGTGAGGGAGACCCAGTACTTC

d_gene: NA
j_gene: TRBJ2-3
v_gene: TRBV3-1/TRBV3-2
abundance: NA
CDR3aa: CASSPGTHVLYF
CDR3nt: TGTGCCAGCAGCCCCGGGACACATGTCCTGTATTTT

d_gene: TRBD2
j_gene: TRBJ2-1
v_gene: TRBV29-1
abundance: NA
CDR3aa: CSAGTSGTRPPYNEQFF
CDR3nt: TGCAGCGCAGGGACTAGCGGGACCCGCCCCCCCTACAATGAGCAGTTCTTC

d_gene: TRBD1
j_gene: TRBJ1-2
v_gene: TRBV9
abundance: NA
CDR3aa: CASSPSTGDYGYTF
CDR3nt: TGTGCCAGCAGCCCATCGACAGGGGACTATGGCTACACCTTC

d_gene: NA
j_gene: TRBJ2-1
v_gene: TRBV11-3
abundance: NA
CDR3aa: CASNLGQNNEQFF
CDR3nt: TGTGCCAGCAACCTGGGACAAAACAATGAGCAGTTCTTC

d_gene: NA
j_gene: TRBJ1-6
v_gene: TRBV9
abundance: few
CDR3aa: CASSPHLTGSGSPLHF
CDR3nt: TGTGCCAGCAGCCCCCACCTTACAGGGTCGGGTTCACCCCTCCACTTT

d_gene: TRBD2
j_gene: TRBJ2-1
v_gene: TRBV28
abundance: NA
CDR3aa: CASSTRLAGVPYNEQFF
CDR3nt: TGTGCCAGCAGTACACGACTAGCGGGAGTCCCCTACAATGAGCAGTTCTTC

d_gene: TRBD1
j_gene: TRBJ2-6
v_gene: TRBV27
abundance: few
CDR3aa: CASSFRDRSGANVLTF
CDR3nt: TGTGCCAGCAGTTTCAGGGACAGGTCTGGGGCCAACGTCCTGACTTTC

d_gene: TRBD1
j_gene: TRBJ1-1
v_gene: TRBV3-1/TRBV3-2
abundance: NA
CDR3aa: CASSWTGDTEAFF
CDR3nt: TGTGCCAGCAGCTGGACAGGGGACACTGAAGCTTTCTTT

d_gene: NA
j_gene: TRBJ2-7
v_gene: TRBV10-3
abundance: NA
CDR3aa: CAISLLKTGSYEQYF
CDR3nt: TGTGCCATCAGCCTATTAAAGACAGGCTCCTACGAGCAGTACTTC

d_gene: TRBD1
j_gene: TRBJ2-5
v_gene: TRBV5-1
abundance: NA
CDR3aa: CASHTGGGETQYF
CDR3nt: TGCGCCAGCCACACAGGGGGCGGGGAGACCCAGTACTTC

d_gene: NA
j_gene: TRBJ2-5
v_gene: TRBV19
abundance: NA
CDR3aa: CASSIGGEETQYF
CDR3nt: TGTGCCAGTAGTATAGGCGGAGAAGAGACCCAGTACTTC

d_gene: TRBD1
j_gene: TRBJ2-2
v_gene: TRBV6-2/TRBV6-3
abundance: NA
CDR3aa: CASSSRDRGRTGELFF
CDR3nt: TGTGCCAGCAGCAGCCGGGACAGGGGGCGCACCGGGGAGCTGTTTTTT

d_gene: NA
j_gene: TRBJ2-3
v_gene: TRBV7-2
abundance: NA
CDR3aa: CASSLPPDTQYF
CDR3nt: TGTGCCAGCAGCCTCCCCCCAGATACGCAGTATTTT

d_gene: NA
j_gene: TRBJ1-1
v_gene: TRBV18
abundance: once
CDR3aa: CASSPSTGPTEAFF
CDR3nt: TGTGCCAGCTCACCCTCTACAGGGCCCACTGAAGCTTTCTTT

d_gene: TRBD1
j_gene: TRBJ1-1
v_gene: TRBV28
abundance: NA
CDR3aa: CASSPPVGTAMNTEAFF
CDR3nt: TGTGCCAGCAGCCCCCCTGTGGGGACAGCTATGAACACTGAAGCTTTCTTT

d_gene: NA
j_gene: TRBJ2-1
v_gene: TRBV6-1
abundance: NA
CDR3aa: CASSEVRGSVRDEQFF
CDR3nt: TGTGCCAGCAGTGAAGTTAGGGGCTCGGTACGGGATGAGCAGTTCTTC

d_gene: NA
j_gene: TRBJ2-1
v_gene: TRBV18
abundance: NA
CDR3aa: CASSPGSEQFF
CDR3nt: TGTGCCAGCTCACCGGGCAGTGAGCAGTTCTTC

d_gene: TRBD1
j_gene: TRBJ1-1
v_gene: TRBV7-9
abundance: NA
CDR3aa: CASSDGNRGRNTEAFF
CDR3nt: TGTGCCAGCAGCGATGGAAACAGGGGGAGGAACACTGAAGCTTTCTTT

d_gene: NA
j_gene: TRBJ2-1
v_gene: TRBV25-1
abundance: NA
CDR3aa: CASSEYSSYNEQFF
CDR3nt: TGTGCCAGCAGTGAATACTCCTCCTACAATGAGCAGTTCTTC

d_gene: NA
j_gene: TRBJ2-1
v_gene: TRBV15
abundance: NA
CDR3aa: CATSFDQPLLEPYNEQFF
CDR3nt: TGTGCCACCAGCTTCGACCAACCCCTGCTAGAACCCTACAATGAGCAGTTCTTC

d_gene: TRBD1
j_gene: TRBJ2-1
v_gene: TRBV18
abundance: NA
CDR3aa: CASSPTITGVGEQFF
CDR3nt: TGTGCCAGCTCACCAACTATAACAGGGGTCGGGGAGCAGTTCTTC

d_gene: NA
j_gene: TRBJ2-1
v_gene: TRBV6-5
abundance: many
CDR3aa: CASSIRDWDNEQFF
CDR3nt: TGTGCCAGCAGTATCCGAGACTGGGACAATGAGCAGTTCTTC

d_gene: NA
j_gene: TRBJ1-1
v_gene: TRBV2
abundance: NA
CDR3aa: CASSPGGDAFF
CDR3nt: TGTGCCAGCAGTCCCGGGGGGGATGCTTTCTTT

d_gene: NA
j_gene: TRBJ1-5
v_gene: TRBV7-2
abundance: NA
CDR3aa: CASSWTAYSNQPQHF
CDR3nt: TGTGCCAGCAGCTGGACAGCTTATAGCAATCAGCCCCAGCATTTT

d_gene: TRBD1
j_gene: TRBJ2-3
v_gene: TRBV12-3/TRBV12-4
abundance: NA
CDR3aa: CASRDRGHTQYF
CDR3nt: TGTGCCAGCAGAGATAGGGGGCATACGCAGTATTTT

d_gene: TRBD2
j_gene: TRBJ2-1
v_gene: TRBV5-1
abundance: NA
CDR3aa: CASSLVASGGDYNEQFF
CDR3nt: TGCGCCAGCAGCTTGGTGGCTAGCGGGGGCGACTACAATGAGCAGTTCTTC

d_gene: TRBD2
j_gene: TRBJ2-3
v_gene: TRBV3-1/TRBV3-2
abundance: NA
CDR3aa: CASSQSERGGLTDTQYF
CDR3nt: TGTGCCAGCAGCCAGTCTGAGCGGGGGGGCCTTACAGATACGCAGTATTTT

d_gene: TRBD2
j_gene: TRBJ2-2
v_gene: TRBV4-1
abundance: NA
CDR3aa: CASSQTSGGTGELFF
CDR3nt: TGCGCCAGCAGCCAAACTAGCGGGGGAACCGGGGAGCTGTTTTTT

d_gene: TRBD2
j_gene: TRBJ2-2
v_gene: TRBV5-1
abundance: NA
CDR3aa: CASSSPTSGGHTGELFF
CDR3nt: TGCGCCAGCAGCTCACCGACTAGCGGGGGCCACACCGGGGAGCTGTTTTTT

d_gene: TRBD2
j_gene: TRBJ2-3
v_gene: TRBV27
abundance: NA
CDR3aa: CASSHRAGGSTDTQYF
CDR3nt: TGTGCCAGCAGTCACCGAGCGGGAGGTAGCACAGATACGCAGTATTTT

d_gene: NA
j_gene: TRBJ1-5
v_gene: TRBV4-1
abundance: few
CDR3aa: CASSQLAMGRSNQPQHF
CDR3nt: TGCGCCAGCAGCCAGTTGGCGATGGGGAGGAGCAATCAGCCCCAGCATTTT